A single sample is the source of the 6 T cell receptor beta chains below, sequenced in a study of blood T cell repertoires in COVID-19. Sequenced by immunoSEQ multiplex PCR; TCRdb stores in-frame clones only, minus some. Of 200,000 to 250,000 clones detected, approximately 82% appear once; the ten largest clones hold 3.6%. The sequenced material came from peripheral blood. The receptors stem from a woman of 80 years or more with acute or convalescent COVID-19.

The chain combines TRBV29-1 with TRBJ1-3; D is unclear. The CDR3 loop spans 11 amino acids. Trimming took off 7 bases at V and 4 bases at J, with 8 bases between the two ends. CDR1 is SQVTM, CDR2 ANQGSEA, per germline. As DNA, the CDR3 is TGCAGCGCCGGGTTGGGAAACACCATATATTTT. As protein: CSAGLGNTIYF.

This chain uses TRBV28 with TRBJ1-2, with D unclear. Trimming stripped 6 bases from V and 5 bases from J, with 4 bases between. The CDR3 covers 10 residues. The germline V gene has CDR1 MDHEN and CDR2 SYDVKM. CDR3 bases: TGTGCCAGCAGCGGTTATGGCTACACCTTC. This translates into CASSGYGYTF.

As to this clone: The same CDR3 can be traced to other DNA sequences in this sample. This chain connects TRBV28 to TRBJ2-1, with 8 bases lining up with TRBD1. V lost 6 bases to trimming and J lost 7 bases; unmatched junction nucleotides: 5. CDR3 length: 13 residues. The germline gives CDR1 MDHEN, CDR2 SYDVKM. The DNA for the CDR3 is TGTGCCAGCAGAGGGACAGGTTATAATGAGCAGTTCTTC. Amino acids: CASRGTGYNEQFF. The entire variable domain, with the rest obtained from reference TRBV28 and TRBJ2-1, is as follows: DVKVTQSSRYLVKRTGEKVFLECVQDMDHENMFWYRQDPGLGLRLIYFSYDVKMKEKGDIPEGYSVSREKKERFSLILESASTNQTSMYLCASRGTGYNEQFFGPGTRLTVL.

This chain connects TRBV6-5 to TRBJ1-1; D call uncertain. The V end lost 0 bases, the J end lost 0 bases, and 8 bases lay between the germline ends. The germline CDR1 and CDR2 sequences are MNHEY and SVGAGI. This CDR3 comprises 15 residues. CDR3: CASSYSSEMNTEAFF. CDR3 nucleotide sequence: TGTGCCAGCAGTTACTCGAGCGAAATGAACACTGAAGCTTTCTTT.

The chain carries TRBV28 and TRBJ2-3; perhaps TRBD2 as D (6 bases). This CDR3 is built from 14 residues. V was clipped by 10 bases and J by 0 bases, with 14 bases between them. Germline V gene lookup returns CDR1 MDHEN and CDR2 SYDVKM. DNA of the CDR3: TGTGCCACAGAAGGAGGGACTAGCACAGATACGCAGTATTTT. It yields the protein CATEGGTSTDTQYF.

In its sample, this clone was seen a few times. The J gene is TRBJ1-4, the V gene TRBV28, with D tentatively TRBD1 (5 bases). V lost 6 bases, J lost 1 base, and 9 bases lay in between. Per the germline V gene, CDR1 is MDHEN and CDR2 is SYDVKM. The CDR3 spans 14 residues. DNA for the CDR3: TGTGCCAGCAGCAGGGTCGAAACTAATGAAAAACTGTTTTTT. Protein: CASSRVETNEKLFF.